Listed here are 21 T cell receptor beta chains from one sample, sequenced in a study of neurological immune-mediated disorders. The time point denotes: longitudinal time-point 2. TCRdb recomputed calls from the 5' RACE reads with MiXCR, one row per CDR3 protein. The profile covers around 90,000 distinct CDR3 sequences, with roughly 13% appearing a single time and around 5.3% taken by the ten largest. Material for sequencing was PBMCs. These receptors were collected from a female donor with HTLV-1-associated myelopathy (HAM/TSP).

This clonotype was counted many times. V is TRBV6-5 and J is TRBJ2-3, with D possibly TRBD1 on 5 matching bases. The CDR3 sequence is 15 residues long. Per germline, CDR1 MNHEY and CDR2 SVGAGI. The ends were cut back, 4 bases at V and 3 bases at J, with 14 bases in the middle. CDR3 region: CASSLYGQGTDTQYF. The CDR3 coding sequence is TGTGCCAGCAGTTTGTATGGTCAGGGAACAGATACGCAGTATTTT.

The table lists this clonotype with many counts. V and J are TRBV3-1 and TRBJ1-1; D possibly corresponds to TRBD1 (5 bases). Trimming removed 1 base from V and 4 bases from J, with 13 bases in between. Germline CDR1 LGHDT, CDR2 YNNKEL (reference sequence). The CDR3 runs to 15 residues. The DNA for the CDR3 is TGTGCCAGCAGCCAAGGATCGGGGCGACTCACTGAAGCTTTCTTT. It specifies CASSQGSGRLTEAFF.

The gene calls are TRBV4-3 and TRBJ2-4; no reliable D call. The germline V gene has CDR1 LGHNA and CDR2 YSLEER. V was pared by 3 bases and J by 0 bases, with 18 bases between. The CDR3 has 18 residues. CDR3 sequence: CASSQTVWANLAKNIQYF. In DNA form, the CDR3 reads TGCGCCAGCAGCCAGACTGTCTGGGCAAATCTAGCCAAAAACATTCAGTACTTC.

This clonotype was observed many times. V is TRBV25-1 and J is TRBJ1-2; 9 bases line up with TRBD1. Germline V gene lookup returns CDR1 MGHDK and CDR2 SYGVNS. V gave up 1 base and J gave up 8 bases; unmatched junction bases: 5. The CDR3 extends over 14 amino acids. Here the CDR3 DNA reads TGTGCCAGCAGTGAATGGGGACAGGGAACGGGCTACACCTTC. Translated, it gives CASSEWGQGTGYTF.

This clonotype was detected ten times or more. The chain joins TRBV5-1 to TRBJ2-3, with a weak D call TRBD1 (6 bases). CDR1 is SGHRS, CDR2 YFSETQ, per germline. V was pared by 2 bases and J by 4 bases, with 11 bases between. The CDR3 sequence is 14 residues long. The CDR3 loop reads CASSFKQGADTQYF. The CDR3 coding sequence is TGCGCCAGCAGCTTCAAACAGGGAGCAGATACGCAGTATTTT. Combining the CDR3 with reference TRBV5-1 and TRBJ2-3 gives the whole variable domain KAGVTQTPRYLIKTRGQQVTLSCSPISGHRSVSWYQQTPGQGLQFLFEYFSETQRNKGNFPGRFSGRQFSNSRSEMNVSTLELGDSALYLCASSFKQGADTQYFGPGTRLTVL.

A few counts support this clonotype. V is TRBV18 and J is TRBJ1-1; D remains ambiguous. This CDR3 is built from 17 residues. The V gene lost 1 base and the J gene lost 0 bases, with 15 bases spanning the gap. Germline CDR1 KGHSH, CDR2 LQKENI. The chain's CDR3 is CASSPRFRGSMNTEAFF. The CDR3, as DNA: TGTGCCAGCTCACCACGCTTCCGGGGAAGCATGAACACTGAAGCTTTCTTT. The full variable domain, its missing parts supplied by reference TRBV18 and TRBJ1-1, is NAGVMQNPRHLVRRRGQEARLRCSPMKGHSHVYWYRQLPEEGLKFMVYLQKENIIDESGMPKERFSAEFPKEGPSILRIQQVVRGDSAAYFCASSPRFRGSMNTEAFFGQGTRLTVV.

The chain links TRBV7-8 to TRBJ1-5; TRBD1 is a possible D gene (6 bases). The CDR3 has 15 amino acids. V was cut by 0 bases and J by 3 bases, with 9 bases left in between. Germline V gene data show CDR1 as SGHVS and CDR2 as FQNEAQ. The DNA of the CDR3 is TGTGCCAGCAGCTTAGCAGGGGGATACAATCAGCCCCAGCATTTT. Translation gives CASSLAGGYNQPQHF.

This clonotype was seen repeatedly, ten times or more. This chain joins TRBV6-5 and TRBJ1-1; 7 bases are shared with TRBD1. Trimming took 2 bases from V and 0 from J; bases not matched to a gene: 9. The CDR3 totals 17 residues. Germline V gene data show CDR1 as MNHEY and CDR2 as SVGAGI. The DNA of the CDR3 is TGTGCCAGCAGTTACGGGGAACAGGGGTATGTGAACACTGAAGCTTTCTTT. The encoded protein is CASSYGEQGYVNTEAFF.

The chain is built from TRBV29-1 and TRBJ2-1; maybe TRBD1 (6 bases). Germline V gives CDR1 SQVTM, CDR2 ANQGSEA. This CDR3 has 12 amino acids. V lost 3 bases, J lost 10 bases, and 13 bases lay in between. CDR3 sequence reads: CSVERRGQEQFF. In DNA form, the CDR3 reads TGCAGCGTTGAGCGACGGGGACAAGAGCAGTTCTTC.

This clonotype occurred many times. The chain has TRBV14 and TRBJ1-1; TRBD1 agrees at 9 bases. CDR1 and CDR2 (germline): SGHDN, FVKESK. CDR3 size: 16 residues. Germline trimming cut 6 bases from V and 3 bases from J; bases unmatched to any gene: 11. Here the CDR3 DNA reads TGTGCCAGCAGGCAGAGGACAGGGGCTTCAGACACTGAAGCTTTCTTT. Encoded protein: CASRQRTGASDTEAFF.

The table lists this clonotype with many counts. The CDR3 spells CASSLVGTGREAFF. The CDR3 nucleotides read TGCGCCAGCAGCTTGGTCGGGACAGGGCGTGAAGCTTTCTTT. The chain carries TRBV5-1 and TRBJ1-1, with 9 bases aligning to TRBD1. CDR1 and CDR2 (germline): SGHRS, YFSETQ. V dropped 0 bases and J dropped 7; count of bases not matched to a gene: 4. The CDR3 totals 14 residues. The full variable domain, with the rest looked up from reference TRBV5-1 and TRBJ1-1, is KAGVTQTPRYLIKTRGQQVTLSCSPISGHRSVSWYQQTPGQGLQFLFEYFSETQRNKGNFPGRFSGRQFSNSRSEMNVSTLELGDSALYLCASSLVGTGREAFFGQGTRLTVV.

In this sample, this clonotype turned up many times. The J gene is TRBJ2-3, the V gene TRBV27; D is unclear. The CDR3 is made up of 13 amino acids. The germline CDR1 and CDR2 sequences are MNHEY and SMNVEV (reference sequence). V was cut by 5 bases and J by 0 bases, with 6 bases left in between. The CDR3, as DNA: TGTGCCAGCAGTCGTATAAGCACAGATACGCAGTATTTT. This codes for CASSRISTDTQYF.

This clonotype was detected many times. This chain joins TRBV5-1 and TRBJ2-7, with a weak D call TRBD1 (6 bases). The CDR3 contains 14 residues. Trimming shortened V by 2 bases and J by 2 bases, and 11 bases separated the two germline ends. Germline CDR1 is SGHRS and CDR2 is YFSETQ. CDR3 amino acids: CASSLGGKPYEQYF. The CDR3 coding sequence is TGCGCCAGCAGCTTAGGGGGAAAACCCTACGAGCAGTACTTC.

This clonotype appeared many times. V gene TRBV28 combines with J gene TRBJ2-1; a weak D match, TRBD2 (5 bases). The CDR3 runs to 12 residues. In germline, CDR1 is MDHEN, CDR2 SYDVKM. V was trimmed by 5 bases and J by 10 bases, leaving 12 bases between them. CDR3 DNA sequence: TGTGCCAGCAGTCTTACTCGGGGAGAGCAGTTCTTC. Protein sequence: CASSLTRGEQFF.

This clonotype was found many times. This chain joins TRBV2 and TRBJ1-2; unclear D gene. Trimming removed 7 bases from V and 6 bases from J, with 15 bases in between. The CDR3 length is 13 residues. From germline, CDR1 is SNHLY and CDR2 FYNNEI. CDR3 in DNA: TGTGCCAGCAATGTGGGCGGGAAGCATGGCTACACCTTC. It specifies CASNVGGKHGYTF.

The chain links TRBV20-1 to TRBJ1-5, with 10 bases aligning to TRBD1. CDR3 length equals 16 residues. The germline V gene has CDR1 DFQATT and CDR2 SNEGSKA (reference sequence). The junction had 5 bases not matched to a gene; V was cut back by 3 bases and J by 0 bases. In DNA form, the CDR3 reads TGCAGTGCTAGTCGGGACAGGGGATATAGCAATCAGCCCCAGCATTTT. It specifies CSASRDRGYSNQPQHF.

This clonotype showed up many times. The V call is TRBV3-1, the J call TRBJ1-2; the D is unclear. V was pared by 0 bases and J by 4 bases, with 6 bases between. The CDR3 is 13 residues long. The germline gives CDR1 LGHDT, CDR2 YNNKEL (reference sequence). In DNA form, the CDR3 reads TGTGCCAGCAGCCAAGATCGGTTCTATGGCTACACCTTC. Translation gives CASSQDRFYGYTF.

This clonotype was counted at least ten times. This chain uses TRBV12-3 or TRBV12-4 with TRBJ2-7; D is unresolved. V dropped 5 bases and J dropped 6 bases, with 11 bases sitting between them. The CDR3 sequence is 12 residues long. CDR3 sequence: CASSTQWVEQYF. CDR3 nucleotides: TGTGCCAGCAGTACACAATGGGTCGAGCAGTACTTC.

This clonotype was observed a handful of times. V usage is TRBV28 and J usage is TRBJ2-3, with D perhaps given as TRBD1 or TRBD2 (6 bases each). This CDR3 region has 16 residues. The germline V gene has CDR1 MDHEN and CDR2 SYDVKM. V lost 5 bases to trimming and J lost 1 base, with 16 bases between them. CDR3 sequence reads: CASSIWGARGTDTQYF. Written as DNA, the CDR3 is TGTGCCAGCAGTATCTGGGGGGCGCGTGGCACAGATACGCAGTATTTT.

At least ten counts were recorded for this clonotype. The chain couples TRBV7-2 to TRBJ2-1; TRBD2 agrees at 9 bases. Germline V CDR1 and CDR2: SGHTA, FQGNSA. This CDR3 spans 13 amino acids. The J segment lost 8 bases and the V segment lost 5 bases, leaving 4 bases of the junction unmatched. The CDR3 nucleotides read TGTGCCAGCAGCGTTAGCGGGGGCGATGAGCAGTTCTTC. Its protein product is CASSVSGGDEQFF.

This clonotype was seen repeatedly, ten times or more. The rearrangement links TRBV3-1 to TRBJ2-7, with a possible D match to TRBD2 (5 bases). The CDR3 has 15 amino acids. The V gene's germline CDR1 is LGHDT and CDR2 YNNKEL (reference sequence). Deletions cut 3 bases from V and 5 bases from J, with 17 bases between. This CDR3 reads CASSQSRDFLHEQYF. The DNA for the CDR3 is TGTGCCAGCAGCCAGAGCCGGGATTTCCTCCACGAGCAGTACTTC.